A selection of T cell receptor beta chains follows, all from one sample in a study of blood T cell repertoires in COVID-19. Sequencing was performed with immunoSEQ multiplex PCR; in TCRdb, only in-frame clones are kept and a portion is missing. The table has 20,000 to 25,000 clones, roughly 90% seen once. Sequenced: peripheral blood. The receptor set was obtained from a human donor in a cohort sampled during active COVID-19. The CDR3 runs from the conserved cysteine through the conserved F or W. The D gene is left open where the match is weak. Part of the rows lack a size; the others show once, few, many or a class for expanded clones.

CASSPRDSYGYTF TGTGCCAGCAGCCCCCGAGACAGCTATGGCTACACCTTC once TRBJ1-2 13 TRBV5-4 -
CASLGGQGSSPLHF TGTGCCAGCCTAGGCGGACAGGGGAGTTCACCCCTCCACTTT - TRBJ1-6 14 TRBV7-8 TRBD1
CATSGSIGYTF TGTGCCACCTCGGGGTCTATAGGCTACACCTTC once TRBJ1-2 11 TRBV6-5 -
CASSPLTGTEAFF TGTGCCAGCAGCCCCTTGACAGGGACTGAAGCTTTCTTT - TRBJ1-1 13 TRBV11-3 TRBD1
CASSEVRAGGQETQYF TGTGCCAGCAGTGAGGTTAGGGCGGGGGGTCAAGAGACCCAGTACTTC - TRBJ2-5 16 TRBV6-1 TRBD2
CASSLYLAGGSSFREQFF TGCGCCAGCAGCTTGTATTTGGCGGGGGGTTCCTCTTTCAGAGAGCAGTTCTTC - TRBJ2-1 18 TRBV5-1 TRBD2
CAWTPTENTEAFF TGTGCCTGGACCCCTACAGAGAACACTGAAGCTTTCTTT - TRBJ1-1 13 TRBV30 -
CASSQDRVVGSYTF TGTGCCAGCAGTCAGGACAGGGTAGTTGGGAGCTACACCTTC - TRBJ1-2 14 TRBV6-5 TRBD1
CASSLSDISYEQYF TGCGCCAGCAGCTTATCGGACATATCCTACGAGCAGTACTTC few TRBJ2-7 14 TRBV5-1 -
CASSTYTGERGNTEAFF TGTGCCAGCAGTACTTATACAGGGGAAAGAGGGAACACTGAAGCTTTCTTT - TRBJ1-1 17 TRBV27 TRBD1
CASSGGTGVYNEQFF TGTGCCAGCAGTGGCGGGACAGGGGTTTACAATGAGCAGTTCTTC - TRBJ2-1 15 TRBV25-1 TRBD1
CASSRERQETQYF TGTGCCAGCAGTCGTGAGCGACAAGAGACCCAGTACTTC - TRBJ2-5 13 TRBV11-2 -
CASSQWTGKNEQFF TGTGCCAGCAGTCAATGGACTGGAAAGAATGAGCAGTTCTTC - TRBJ2-1 14 TRBV3-1/TRBV3-2 -
CASSQATGAGEQYF TGCGCCAGCAGCCAGGCTACAGGGGCGGGCGAGCAGTACTTC - TRBJ2-7 14 TRBV4-3 TRBD1
CATSSGGTGAYEQYF TGTGCCACCAGCAGCGGTGGGACAGGGGCATACGAGCAGTACTTC - TRBJ2-7 15 TRBV15 TRBD1
CASSQRTGGQPQHF TGCGCCAGCAGCCAACGGACGGGAGGTCAGCCCCAGCATTTT - TRBJ1-5 14 TRBV4-3 -
CASSGDRGSYEQYF TGCGCCAGCAGCGGGGACAGGGGGTCCTACGAGCAGTACTTC - TRBJ2-7 14 TRBV5-1 TRBD1
CASSLGTGYGYTF TGTGCCAGCAGCCTGGGGACAGGGTACGGCTACACCTTC - TRBJ1-2 13 TRBV7-8 TRBD1
CAISERLADTDTQYF TGTGCCATCAGTGAGAGACTAGCGGATACAGATACGCAGTATTTT - TRBJ2-3 15 TRBV10-3 TRBD2
CATSSNGNTIYF TGTGCCACCAGCAGCAATGGAAACACCATATATTTT once TRBJ1-3 12 TRBV15 -
CAWSPGLNSPLHF TGTGCCTGGAGTCCAGGTTTAAATTCACCCCTCCACTTT - TRBJ1-6 13 TRBV30 -
CASSSGRRSDNEQFF TGTGCCAGCAGCTCAGGCCGGCGTAGCGACAATGAGCAGTTCTTC - TRBJ2-1 15 TRBV7-2 -
CASTDRGWTDTQYF TGCGCCAGCACCGACAGGGGTTGGACAGATACGCAGTATTTT - TRBJ2-3 14 TRBV5-1 TRBD1
CASSQLTGGRGETQYF TGTGCCAGCAGCCAGCTGACAGGGGGCCGGGGGGAGACCCAGTACTTC - TRBJ2-5 16 TRBV3-1/TRBV3-2 TRBD1
CASRVVTGGYNEQFF TGTGCCAGCAGAGTTGTCACAGGGGGGTACAATGAGCAGTTCTTC - TRBJ2-1 15 TRBV2 TRBD1
CASSARSSGGAVDTQYF TGTGCCAGCAGCGCCCGTAGTAGCGGGGGGGCCGTAGATACGCAGTATTTT - TRBJ2-3 17 TRBV9 TRBD2
CASSLEGGTLGDTQYF TGTGCCAGCAGTCTCGAGGGGGGGACCCTCGGAGATACGCAGTATTTT - TRBJ2-3 16 TRBV3-1/TRBV3-2 -
CASSRGQAPNEKLFF TGTGCCAGTAGTCGTGGACAGGCCCCTAATGAAAAACTGTTTTTT - TRBJ1-4 15 TRBV19 TRBD1
CASSISQPLTGELFF TGTGCCAGTAGTATCAGTCAGCCACTAACCGGGGAGCTGTTTTTT - TRBJ2-2 15 TRBV19 -
CASSSGGGLKAFF TGTGCCAGCAGCTCGGGGGGGGGACTTAAAGCTTTCTTT - TRBJ1-1 13 TRBV5-4 -
CASSLGAGDTHEQYF TGTGCCAGCAGCTTGGGCGCGGGGGATACACACGAGCAGTACTTC - TRBJ2-7 15 TRBV5-6 TRBD2
CAISESGQFMNTEAFF TGTGCCATCAGTGAGTCGGGACAGTTCATGAACACTGAAGCTTTCTTT few TRBJ1-1 16 TRBV10-3 TRBD1
CASSLFWKTGPSDTQYF TGTGCCAGCAGCTTATTTTGGAAGACAGGACCCTCGGATACGCAGTATTTT - TRBJ2-3 17 TRBV11-2 -
CAVRDSKAGGYTF TGTGCCGTACGGGACTCCAAGGCAGGTGGCTACACCTTC - TRBJ1-2 13 TRBV24-1 -
CASSSTGTDTQYF TGTGCCAGCAGCTCGACAGGGACAGATACGCAGTATTTT once TRBJ2-3 13 TRBV7-2 TRBD1
CASSSSSGVGQETQYF TGTGCCAGCAGTTCGTCTAGCGGGGTAGGCCAAGAGACCCAGTACTTC - TRBJ2-5 16 TRBV6-5 TRBD2
CASSIGKVGVPTEAFF TGTGCCAGTAGTATAGGAAAGGTAGGGGTTCCCACTGAAGCTTTCTTT - TRBJ1-1 16 TRBV19 -
CASNQQGPNEKLFF TGTGCCAGCAACCAACAGGGGCCTAATGAAAAACTGTTTTTT - TRBJ1-4 14 TRBV9 TRBD1
CAISEEGTANYGYTF TGTGCCATCAGTGAGGAAGGGACAGCTAACTATGGCTACACCTTC - TRBJ1-2 15 TRBV10-3 TRBD1
CASTPDSQETQYF TGTGCCAGCACACCGGACAGCCAAGAGACCCAGTACTTC - TRBJ2-5 13 TRBV18 -
CASSEQETQYF TGTGCCAGCTCAGAGCAAGAGACCCAGTACTTC - TRBJ2-5 11 TRBV18 -
CASTRDSNYGYTF TGTGCCAGTACCAGGGACAGTAACTATGGCTACACCTTC - TRBJ1-2 13 TRBV19 TRBD1
CASMGRGGGYEQYF TGTGCCAGTATGGGTCGAGGCGGGGGCTACGAGCAGTACTTC - TRBJ2-7 14 TRBV19 TRBD2
CASSYLGPNSGNTIYF TGTGCCAGCAGCTACCTTGGCCCCAACTCTGGAAACACCATATATTTT - TRBJ1-3 16 TRBV13 -
CASRQAGKLFF TGTGCCAGCAGACAGGCTGGAAAACTGTTTTTT - TRBJ1-4 11 TRBV9 -
CASSSLTGILPLHEQFF TGCGCCAGCAGCTCCCTCACAGGGATATTACCTTTACATGAGCAGTTCTTC - TRBJ2-1 17 TRBV4-1 -
CASSYRGTDYGYTF TGTGCCAGCAGTTACCGCGGGACGGACTATGGCTACACCTTC - TRBJ1-2 14 TRBV6-5 -
CASSLSTGTTGELFF TGTGCCAGCAGCTTATCGACAGGGACCACCGGGGAGCTGTTTTTT - TRBJ2-2 15 TRBV7-9 TRBD1
CASSEGGQSNQPQHF TGTGCCAGCAGTGAAGGGGGACAGTCCAATCAGCCCCAGCATTTT - TRBJ1-5 15 TRBV6-4 TRBD1
CASRPFGGAGNEQFF TGTGCCAGCAGGCCTTTCGGGGGGGCAGGGAATGAGCAGTTCTTC - TRBJ2-1 15 TRBV6-2/TRBV6-3 TRBD2